The 30 T cell receptor beta chains reported below all come from one sample, sequenced in a study of T-cell reconstitution after alpha-beta-depleted transplantation in children. The TCRbeta library was prepared with unique molecular identifiers. TCRdb re-called the PCR reads with MiXCR, one entry per CDR3 protein. The sample gives about 310,000 distinct CDR3 sequences, more than 20% of which show up once; 9.5% to 12% is in the top ten. This specimen was PBMCs, mostly from graft donor cells, taken 180 days after TCRalphabeta/CD19-depleted stem cell transplant. Receptors originate from a male patient aged 10-17 years who had a stem cell transplant for acute lymphoblastic leukemia, so the T cells may come from the graft donor.

Only a few counts were recorded for this clonotype. The chain joins TRBV4-2 to TRBJ2-7, with TRBD2 as a possible D gene (6 bases). Per germline, CDR1 LGHNA and CDR2 YNFKEQ. The CDR3 is 19 amino acids. Trimming shortened V by 0 bases and J by 3 bases, and 24 bases separated the two germline ends. CDR3 DNA: TGTGCCAGCAGCCAAGAGTTAAGAAGCCTAGCGAGGACCATCTACGAGCAGTACTTC. This translates into CASSQELRSLARTIYEQYF.

This clonotype appeared a few times. The rearrangement joins TRBV7-3 to TRBJ2-7, with D possibly TRBD2 on 6 matching bases. With 6 bases removed from V and 4 bases from J, the gap between germline ends came to 16 bases. In germline, CDR1 is SGHTA, CDR2 FQGTGA. The CDR3 loop spans 14 amino acids. DNA for the CDR3: TGTGCCAGCAGGGAATCGGGACTGCCTTACGAGCAGTACTTC. The encoded protein is CASRESGLPYEQYF. Looking up the rest from reference TRBV7-3 and TRBJ2-7 gives the full variable domain: GAGVSQTPSNKVTEKGKYVELRCDPISGHTALYWYRQSLGQGPEFLIYFQGTGAADDSGLPNDRFFAVRPEGSVSTLKIQRTERGDSAVYLCASRESGLPYEQYFGPGTRLTVT.

The chain carries TRBV5-1 and TRBJ1-5, with 11 nucleotides matching TRBD1. The CDR3 extends over 15 amino acids. The trim removed 5 bases at V and 3 bases at J, leaving 4 bases unmatched. CDR1 is SGHRS and CDR2 is YFSETQ in the germline V gene. As DNA, the CDR3 is TGCGCCAGCAGACTGGACAGGGGGCCCAATCAGCCCCAGCATTTT. Amino acids: CASRLDRGPNQPQHF.

V is TRBV18 and J is TRBJ2-7; 11 nucleotides align to TRBD2. Germline V lookup: CDR1 KGHSH, CDR2 LQKENI. V shed 3 bases, J shed 1 base, and the junction held 5 bases outside the gene matches. CDR3 length: 16 residues. The CDR3 reads CASSPILAGGSYEQYF. DNA for the CDR3: TGTGCCAGCTCACCCATTCTAGCGGGAGGATCCTACGAGCAGTACTTC.

The V and J genes are TRBV4-1 and TRBJ1-2; D is unclear. V shed 2 bases and J shed 7 bases, with 14 bases lying between them. CDR3 length: 14 amino acids. The germline V gene encodes CDR1 MGHRA and CDR2 YSYEKL. The CDR3 DNA reads TGCGCCAGCAGCCAAAGTAATGCCAGGTCTGGCTACACCTTC. As protein: CASSQSNARSGYTF.

This chain joins TRBV3-1 and TRBJ1-2; 10 bases are a match to TRBD1. Germline-derived CDR1 and CDR2 are LGHDT and YNNKEL (reference sequence). The CDR3 runs 14 residues. J was trimmed by 2 bases and V by 4 bases; bases with no gene match: 1. The CDR3 is CASSRGQGNYGYTF. The DNA of the CDR3 is TGTGCCAGCAGCCGGGGACAGGGGAACTATGGCTACACCTTC.

A few counts support this clonotype. The V call is TRBV5-1, the J call TRBJ2-1; D gene ambiguous. The germline CDR1 and CDR2 sequences are SGHRS and YFSETQ. CDR3 size: 15 residues. V was pared by 1 base and J by 0 bases, with 8 bases between. The CDR3 here is CASSLSRNSYNEQFF. As DNA, the CDR3 is TGCGCCAGCAGCTTGAGCCGAAACTCCTACAATGAGCAGTTCTTC.

This chain links TRBV12-3 or TRBV12-4 with TRBJ1-1; TRBD1 matches 7 bases. J gave up 9 bases and V 3 bases, and 7 bases lay outside the gene matches. The CDR3 spans 13 residues. In DNA, the CDR3 is TGTGCCAGCAGTTTCGGGCAGGGGGTCCAAGCTTTCTTT. It is translated as CASSFGQGVQAFF.

V and J are TRBV10-2 and TRBJ2-3; 14 bases align to TRBD2. The germline gives CDR1 WSHSY, CDR2 SAAADI. The CDR3 length is 15 residues. J was trimmed by 4 bases and V by 8 bases; bases with no gene match: 5. CDR3 protein: CASGLGLAGADTQYF. Here the CDR3 DNA reads TGCGCCAGCGGCTTGGGACTAGCGGGAGCAGATACGCAGTATTTT.

The chain links TRBV7-6 to TRBJ1-4, with D possibly TRBD1 on 5 matching bases. The CDR3 totals 13 residues. The germline V and J ends were trimmed by 3 bases and 11 bases, with 13 bases remaining between them. Germline lookup yields CDR1 SGHVS and CDR2 FNYEAQ. CDR3 DNA sequence: TGTGCCAGCAGCTTGCAGGGAACGGGGAAACTGTTTTTT. Its translation: CASSLQGTGKLFF.

The CDR3 DNA is TGCAGCGGGAGTGACAGGGGTTCGGATGGCTACACCTTC. Translated: CSGSDRGSDGYTF. This rearrangement joins TRBV29-1 to TRBJ1-2; 8 bases match TRBD1. The V and J ends lost 7 bases and 6 bases, in that order; junction bases with no gene match: 10. Germline V gives CDR1 SQVTM, CDR2 ANQGSEA. The CDR3 spans 13 residues.

This clonotype has just a few counts. This sequence joins TRBV5-1 and TRBJ1-1, with TRBD1 as a possible D gene (5 bases). Trimming removed 0 bases from V and 11 bases from J, with 17 bases in between. The CDR3 is 14 residues long. Germline V gene data show CDR1 as SGHRS and CDR2 as YFSETQ. DNA of the CDR3: TGCGCCAGCAGCTTGGCCGGGCGCGACAGAGGGGCTTTCTTT. Translation gives CASSLAGRDRGAFF.

This clonotype was recorded many times. The chain combines TRBV7-3 with TRBJ2-1; 8 bases align to TRBD1. The CDR3 is 15 amino acids. The J segment lost 5 bases and the V segment lost 4 bases, leaving 7 bases of the junction unmatched. Germline V gives CDR1 SGHTA, CDR2 FQGTGA. Written as DNA, the CDR3 is TGTGCCAGCAGCTCGGGACAGGTTGGGGACAATGAGCAGTTCTTC. Residues: CASSSGQVGDNEQFF.

Only one count was recorded for this clonotype. J is TRBJ2-3 and V is TRBV20-1; D unclear. Germline V lookup: CDR1 DFQATT, CDR2 SNEGSKA (reference sequence). CDR3 length: 14 amino acids. V was cut by 4 bases and J by 0 bases, with 11 bases left in between. As DNA, the CDR3 is TGCAGTGCTAAATATAGATCTAGCACAGATACGCAGTATTTT. As protein: CSAKYRSSTDTQYF.

This clonotype showed up just a few times. This chain's CDR3 is CASSYGPGADRQYGYTF. The CDR3 DNA reads TGTGCCAGCAGTTACGGCCCAGGGGCAGATCGACAGTATGGCTACACCTTC. V is TRBV6-5 and J is TRBJ1-2, with a weak D call TRBD1 (6 bases). Trimming stripped 2 bases from V and 5 bases from J, with 21 bases between. Germline CDR1 reads MNHEY; CDR2 reads SVGAGI. The CDR3 consists of 17 residues.

This clonotype showed up just a few times. The CDR3 here is CAISETGGAYGYTF. The CDR3 bases are TGTGCCATCAGTGAGACAGGGGGGGCCTATGGCTACACCTTC. The chain combines TRBV10-3 with TRBJ1-2, with TRBD1 matching over 8 bases. The germline V gene encodes CDR1 ENHRY and CDR2 SYGVKD. V was pared by 2 bases and J by 4 bases, with 3 bases of the junction left unmatched. This CDR3 is 14 amino acids long.

This clonotype was found a few times. The genes are TRBV3-1 and TRBJ1-2; possible D gene TRBD1, 5 bases. The V gene lost 4 bases and the J gene lost 13 bases, with 19 bases spanning the gap. The CDR3 consists of 13 residues. Germline values: CDR1 LGHDT, CDR2 YNNKEL (reference sequence). CDR3 nucleotides: TGTGCCAGCAGCCGAGAATCGGGGCTCGAAACCACCTTC. Translation gives CASSRESGLETTF.

A few counts support this clonotype. V and J are TRBV5-1 and TRBJ2-1; D unclear. V lost 5 bases, J lost 7 bases, and 16 bases lay in between. CDR3 length: 14 residues. Germline CDR1 SGHRS, CDR2 YFSETQ. CDR3 bases: TGCGCCAGCAGACCAGCTGGGTTAGAGAATGAGCAGTTCTTC. Translating it yields CASRPAGLENEQFF.

This rearrangement joins TRBV5-1 to TRBJ2-7; 8 bases match TRBD2. This CDR3 has 15 residues. Trimming at V came to 1 base and at J to 4 bases, leaving 7 bases not matched to a gene. The germline V gene encodes CDR1 SGHRS and CDR2 YFSETQ. CDR3 protein: CASSLSGRAKYEQYF. The CDR3 coding sequence is TGCGCCAGCAGCTTGTCCGGGAGGGCCAAGTACGAGCAGTACTTC.

This clonotype occurred a few times. The CDR3 spells CASTGQGLETQYF. The DNA of the CDR3 is TGCGCCAGCACGGGACAGGGATTGGAGACCCAGTACTTC. The chain carries TRBV5-1 and TRBJ2-5, with 9 bases lining up with TRBD1. CDR3 length: 13 amino acids. Per the germline V gene, CDR1 is SGHRS and CDR2 is YFSETQ. The V gene end was trimmed by 6 bases and the J gene end by 5 bases; junction bases not matched to a gene: 5.

The rearrangement uses TRBV6-5 and TRBJ2-3; 15 nucleotides align to TRBD2. Germline CDR1 and CDR2: MNHEY and SVGAGI. The CDR3 totals 17 residues. V trimming: 0 bases; J trimming: 6 bases; junction bases outside the gene matches: 4. The CDR3 region is CASSYSTGLAGGDTQYF. Here the CDR3 DNA reads TGTGCCAGCAGTTACTCAACGGGACTAGCGGGAGGCGATACGCAGTATTTT.

J is TRBJ1-5 and V is TRBV12-3 or TRBV12-4; D gene uncertain. This CDR3 spans 12 amino acids. V was cut by 10 bases and J by 10 bases, with 17 bases left in between. The CDR3 bases are TGTGCCAATGCCCCCCCACACAAACCCCAGCATTTT. It is translated as CANAPPHKPQHF.

The chain joins TRBV20-1 to TRBJ2-2; TRBD2 agrees at 10 bases. The CDR3 extends over 15 amino acids. V lost 6 bases to trimming and J lost 0 bases; unmatched junction nucleotides: 4. Germline CDR1 DFQATT, CDR2 SNEGSKA (reference sequence). The CDR3 loop is CSAGLAETNTGELFF. The CDR3 DNA sequence: TGCAGTGCCGGACTAGCGGAGACGAACACCGGGGAGCTGTTTTTT.

This clonotype has just a few counts. The CDR3 reads CSVGTSGRVPYNEQFF. CDR3 bases: TGCAGCGTGGGGACTAGCGGGAGAGTCCCCTACAATGAGCAGTTCTTC. The V and J genes are TRBV29-1 and TRBJ2-1; 14 nucleotides align to TRBD2. The germline V gene encodes CDR1 SQVTM and CDR2 ANQGSEA. J was trimmed by 2 bases and V by 6 bases; bases with no gene match: 6. This CDR3 is 16 amino acids long.

The gene calls are TRBV4-1 and TRBJ2-7; D call uncertain. Trimming took 1 base from V and 0 from J, leaving 7 bases between them. The CDR3 totals 14 residues. In germline, CDR1 is MGHRA, CDR2 YSYEKL. CDR3 nucleotide sequence: TGCGCCAGCAGCCAAGCTCCCAACTCCTACGAGCAGTACTTC. As protein: CASSQAPNSYEQYF.

The chain joins TRBV5-4 to TRBJ1-5, with a tentative D call TRBD1 (5 bases). Germline V gives CDR1 SGHNT, CDR2 YYREEE (reference sequence). V was trimmed by 1 base and J by 5 bases, leaving 19 bases between them. This CDR3 region has 17 residues. The CDR3 nucleotides are TGTGCCAGCAGCTTGTGGCCGCCACGGGGGATTTATCAGCCCCAGCATTTT. Its translation: CASSLWPPRGIYQPQHF.

This clonotype was found a few times. The chain couples TRBV4-1 to TRBJ2-7, with TRBD1 matching over 7 bases. V trimming: 2 bases; J trimming: 2 bases; junction bases outside the gene matches: 6. Germline values: CDR1 MGHRA, CDR2 YSYEKL. CDR3 length equals 15 residues. Here the CDR3 DNA reads TGCGCCAGCAGCCAACGGGACAGTGGGACCTACGAGCAGTACTTC. Translation: CASSQRDSGTYEQYF.

The rearrangement uses TRBV15 and TRBJ2-7; 9 bases line up with TRBD1. CDR1 and CDR2 from the germline V gene are LNHNV and YYDKDF (reference sequence). The CDR3 is 14 residues long. V shed 2 bases and J 5 bases; nucleotides not matched to a gene: 4. The CDR3: CATSRRDRAHEQYF. The CDR3 DNA sequence: TGTGCCACCAGCAGACGGGACAGGGCCCACGAGCAGTACTTC.

This clonotype has ten or more counts. The chain carries TRBV5-6 and TRBJ2-7; D may be TRBD1 (6 bases). Trimming removed 2 bases from V and 2 bases from J, with 11 bases in between. The germline V gene encodes CDR1 SGHDT and CDR2 YYEEEE. The CDR3 runs 14 residues. The CDR3: CASSFPTGPYEQYF. For the CDR3, the DNA is TGTGCCAGCAGCTTTCCGACAGGCCCCTACGAGCAGTACTTC.

The chain joins TRBV7-9 to TRBJ2-1, with unresolved D. The ends were cut back, 3 bases at V and 6 bases at J, with 15 bases in the middle. Looked up from germline, CDR1 is SEHNR and CDR2 is FQNEAQ (reference sequence). CDR3 size: 15 residues. Here the CDR3 reads CASSFFGASSNEQFF. In DNA, the CDR3 is TGTGCCAGCAGCTTTTTCGGAGCATCTTCCAATGAGCAGTTCTTC. The full variable domain, completed using reference TRBV7-9 and TRBJ2-1, is DTGVSQNPRHKITKRGQNVTFRCDPISEHNRLYWYRQTLGQGPEFLTYFQNEAQLEKSRLLSDRFSAERPKGSFSTLEIQRTEQGDSAMYLCASSFFGASSNEQFFGPGTRLTVL.